A selection of T cell receptor beta chains follows, all from one sample in a study of cytomegalovirus exposure and HLA in healthy donors. Data came from immunoSEQ multiplex PCR; TCRdb stores just in-frame clones and leaves some out. This table holds fewer than 250,000 clones, approximately 85% found once. The material sequenced was PBMCs. The receptor set was obtained from a woman between 18 and 29 years old in good health and CMV-seronegative. Both conserved end residues are part of each CDR3. D genes are given only for firm matches. Clone size is shown for a subset of rows, as once, few, many or a class of expanded clone.

size: few; D: TRBD1; V: TRBV29-1; J: TRBJ1-2; CDR3: CSVPGGTF; DNA: TGCAGCGTGCCAGGGGGGACCTTC
size: NA; D: TRBD1; V: TRBV2; J: TRBJ1-1; CDR3: CASIRQGARTEAFF; DNA: TGTGCCAGCATTAGACAGGGGGCGCGGACTGAAGCTTTCTTT
size: NA; D: TRBD1; V: TRBV5-1; J: TRBJ1-4; CDR3: CASSAGTGWEKLFF; DNA: TGCGCCAGCAGCGCCGGGACAGGGTGGGAAAAACTGTTTTTT
size: NA; D: NA; V: TRBV5-1; J: TRBJ2-7; CDR3: CASSLQGSSYEQYF; DNA: TGCGCCAGCAGCTTACAAGGGAGCTCCTACGAGCAGTACTTC
size: NA; D: NA; V: TRBV4-1; J: TRBJ1-1; CDR3: CASSQSRQNLNTEAFF; DNA: TGCGCCAGCAGCCAATCTCGACAGAACCTGAACACTGAAGCTTTCTTT
size: NA; D: TRBD2; V: TRBV29-1; J: TRBJ2-2; CDR3: CSVEGTSGSKTGELFF; DNA: TGCAGCGTTGAAGGGACTAGCGGGAGTAAAACCGGGGAGCTGTTTTTT
size: NA; D: NA; V: TRBV19; J: TRBJ1-1; CDR3: CASSIDLTGKALAFF; DNA: TGTGCCAGTAGTATAGACCTGACAGGCAAGGCATTGGCTTTCTTT
size: NA; D: NA; V: TRBV7-6; J: TRBJ1-2; CDR3: CASSSLHRSSITNYGYTF; DNA: TGTGCCAGCAGCTCCCTCCACAGGTCGAGCATCACTAACTATGGCTACACCTTC
size: NA; D: NA; V: TRBV6-6; J: TRBJ2-4; CDR3: CASSYGLQNIQYF; DNA: TGTGCCAGCAGTTACGGACTCCAAAACATTCAGTACTTC
size: NA; D: NA; V: TRBV7-8; J: TRBJ1-2; CDR3: CASSSRTTNYGYTF; DNA: TGTGCCAGCAGCTCTCGGACAACTAACTATGGCTACACCTTC
size: NA; D: TRBD2; V: TRBV9; J: TRBJ2-7; CDR3: CASSVGYLAVTYEQYF; DNA: TGTGCCAGCAGCGTAGGGTATCTAGCGGTAACCTACGAGCAGTACTTC
size: NA; D: NA; V: TRBV9; J: TRBJ2-7; CDR3: CASSPVGVVPSYEQYF; DNA: TGTGCCAGCAGCCCAGTAGGGGTTGTCCCTTCCTACGAGCAGTACTTC
size: NA; D: TRBD1; V: TRBV7-9; J: TRBJ1-2; CDR3: CASSQGGTGGSYGYTF; DNA: TGTGCCAGCAGCCAGGGGGGTACAGGAGGATCCTATGGCTACACCTTC
size: few; D: NA; V: TRBV10-3; J: TRBJ2-3; CDR3: CAISGGTAPTDTQYF; DNA: TGTGCCATCAGTGGCGGGACGGCCCCCACAGATACGCAGTATTTT
size: NA; D: NA; V: TRBV7-2; J: TRBJ2-5; CDR3: CASISRGQETQYF; DNA: TGTGCCAGCATTAGTCGCGGTCAAGAGACCCAGTACTTC
size: NA; D: NA; V: TRBV4-1; J: TRBJ2-7; CDR3: CASSQIQTSSSYEQYF; DNA: TGCGCCAGCAGCCAAATTCAAACTAGCAGCTCCTACGAGCAGTACTTC
size: once; D: NA; V: TRBV11-2; J: TRBJ1-3; CDR3: CASSQVGRSGNTIYF; DNA: TGTGCCAGCAGCCAGGTGGGCAGGTCTGGAAACACCATATATTTT
size: NA; D: TRBD1; V: TRBV5-1; J: TRBJ2-5; CDR3: CASRWGQGPQETQYF; DNA: TGCGCCAGCAGGTGGGGACAGGGGCCTCAAGAGACCCAGTACTTC
size: NA; D: NA; V: TRBV9; J: TRBJ1-1; CDR3: CASSDRDRNTEAFF; DNA: TGTGCCAGCAGCGACAGAGACCGGAACACTGAAGCTTTCTTT
size: NA; D: TRBD2; V: TRBV18; J: TRBJ2-1; CDR3: CASNQAGSLNEQFF; DNA: TGTGCCAGCAACCAAGCGGGATCTCTCAATGAGCAGTTCTTC
size: NA; D: NA; V: TRBV6-6; J: TRBJ1-2; CDR3: CASSFDWVVMGYTF; DNA: TGTGCCAGCAGCTTTGACTGGGTGGTGATGGGCTACACCTTC
size: NA; D: NA; V: TRBV13; J: TRBJ1-1; CDR3: CASSLMTLMNTEAFF; DNA: TGTGCCAGCAGCTTAATGACTTTAATGAACACTGAAGCTTTCTTT
size: NA; D: TRBD1; V: TRBV10-3; J: TRBJ2-5; CDR3: CAIGTEEETQYF; DNA: TGTGCCATCGGGACAGAGGAAGAGACCCAGTACTTC
size: NA; D: TRBD2; V: TRBV7-6; J: TRBJ2-7; CDR3: CASSLKSGGEQYF; DNA: TGTGCCAGCAGCTTAAAAAGCGGGGGGGAGCAGTACTTC